Listed below are T cell receptor beta chains from one sample, sequenced in a study of OX40 agonist ivuxolimab in advanced cancers. Sequencing was performed with immunoSEQ multiplex PCR; in TCRdb, only in-frame clones are kept and a portion is missing. This sample has 90,000 to 120,000 clones, with just over 90% found just once. The material sequenced was CD4+ or CD8+ T cells sorted from blood, taken in a trial of the OX40 agonist ivuxolimab. The receptors here all came from an adult with an advanced solid tumor such as melanoma, head and neck, liver or kidney cancer. The conserved cysteine and the conserved F or W are not part of the CDR3 here. Clone size is shown for a subset of rows, as once, few, many or a class of expanded clone.

len: 12; j_gene: TRBJ2-7; abundance: once; v_gene: TRBV15; CDR3aa: ATSRDRGSNEQY
len: 11; j_gene: TRBJ2-1; abundance: -; v_gene: TRBV28; CDR3aa: ASSQGGNREQF
len: 12; j_gene: TRBJ2-7; abundance: -; v_gene: TRBV11-2; CDR3aa: ASSPDQRSYEQY
len: 16; j_gene: TRBJ2-1; abundance: -; v_gene: TRBV4-1; CDR3aa: ASSHRTSGRGAYNEQF
len: 11; j_gene: TRBJ1-5; abundance: -; v_gene: TRBV16; CDR3aa: ASSQSYNQPQH
len: 12; j_gene: TRBJ2-7; abundance: -; v_gene: TRBV6-1; CDR3aa: ASSPGLAAYEQY
len: 12; j_gene: TRBJ1-3; abundance: -; v_gene: TRBV19; CDR3aa: ASSLSRSGNTIY
len: 14; j_gene: TRBJ2-5; abundance: -; v_gene: TRBV4-3; CDR3aa: ASSQDPPGPQETQY
len: 13; j_gene: TRBJ2-5; abundance: -; v_gene: TRBV6-5; CDR3aa: ASIISGRAGETQY
len: 13; j_gene: TRBJ1-5; abundance: once; v_gene: TRBV6-5; CDR3aa: AHDDWHRRNQPQH
len: 12; j_gene: TRBJ1-1; abundance: -; v_gene: TRBV28; CDR3aa: ASSWDVMNTEAF
len: 13; j_gene: TRBJ2-3; abundance: -; v_gene: TRBV6-5; CDR3aa: ASSDRTGPRDTQY
len: 13; j_gene: TRBJ2-6; abundance: -; v_gene: TRBV7-9; CDR3aa: ASSSREYGANVLT
len: 11; j_gene: TRBJ2-7; abundance: -; v_gene: TRBV7-9; CDR3aa: ASSLAFSHEQY
len: 14; j_gene: TRBJ2-2; abundance: -; v_gene: TRBV2; CDR3aa: ASREGQGATTGELF
len: 10; j_gene: TRBJ2-5; abundance: -; v_gene: TRBV7-2; CDR3aa: ASGSRSETQY
len: 13; j_gene: TRBJ2-5; abundance: -; v_gene: TRBV5-1; CDR3aa: ASSTPGLGQETQY
len: 12; j_gene: TRBJ1-1; abundance: once; v_gene: TRBV6-5; CDR3aa: ASSYSDRGAEAF
len: 11; j_gene: TRBJ2-3; abundance: -; v_gene: TRBV11-1; CDR3aa: ASSVSGTDTQY
len: 16; j_gene: TRBJ2-2; abundance: -; v_gene: TRBV7-9; CDR3aa: ASSGPPGTGIRSGELF
len: 13; j_gene: TRBJ2-7; abundance: -; v_gene: TRBV5-1; CDR3aa: ASSLGQGIPYEQY
len: 13; j_gene: TRBJ2-3; abundance: -; v_gene: TRBV6-5; CDR3aa: ASSYKASSTDTQY
len: 11; j_gene: TRBJ2-7; abundance: -; v_gene: TRBV5-6; CDR3aa: ASSFREGNEQY
len: 13; j_gene: TRBJ2-1; abundance: -; v_gene: TRBV6-1; CDR3aa: ASSVLAGEGNEQF
len: 12; j_gene: TRBJ1-3; abundance: -; v_gene: TRBV11-2; CDR3aa: ASSLVFSGNTIY
len: 13; j_gene: TRBJ2-3; abundance: -; v_gene: TRBV18; CDR3aa: ASSGTSGFSDTQY
len: 11; j_gene: TRBJ2-1; abundance: -; v_gene: TRBV21-1; CDR3aa: ASSKGRDNEQF
len: 11; j_gene: TRBJ1-1; abundance: -; v_gene: TRBV6-1; CDR3aa: AIGQAAITEAF
len: 12; j_gene: TRBJ2-7; abundance: once; v_gene: TRBV7-8; CDR3aa: ASSLVSPSYEQY
len: 15; j_gene: TRBJ2-5; abundance: -; v_gene: TRBV19; CDR3aa: ASSSGLANNIQETQY
len: 13; j_gene: TRBJ2-1; abundance: -; v_gene: TRBV11-2; CDR3aa: ASSLGDSAYNEQF
len: 14; j_gene: TRBJ2-2; abundance: -; v_gene: TRBV7-2; CDR3aa: ASSSAGLRNTGELF
len: 12; j_gene: TRBJ2-7; abundance: -; v_gene: TRBV6-1; CDR3aa: ASSEAGSHYEQY
len: 11; j_gene: TRBJ1-1; abundance: -; v_gene: TRBV27; CDR3aa: ASSLQGNTEAF
len: 18; j_gene: TRBJ2-6; abundance: -; v_gene: TRBV10-1; CDR3aa: ASSEVVRGQTCSGANVLT